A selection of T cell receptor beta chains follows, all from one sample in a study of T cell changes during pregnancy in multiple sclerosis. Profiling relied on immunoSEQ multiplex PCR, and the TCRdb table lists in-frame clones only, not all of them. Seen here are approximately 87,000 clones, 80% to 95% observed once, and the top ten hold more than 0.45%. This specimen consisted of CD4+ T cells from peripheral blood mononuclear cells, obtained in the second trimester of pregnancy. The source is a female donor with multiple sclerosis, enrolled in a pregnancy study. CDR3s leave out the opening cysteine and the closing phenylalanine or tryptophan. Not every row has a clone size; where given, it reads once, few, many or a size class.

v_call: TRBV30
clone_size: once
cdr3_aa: AWSNPPYNEQF

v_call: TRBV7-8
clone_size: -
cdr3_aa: ASSLARAGDYGYT

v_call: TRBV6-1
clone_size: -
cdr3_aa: ASSGWTGESNQPQH

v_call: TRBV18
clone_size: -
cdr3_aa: ASSPPSGGAWAKNIQY

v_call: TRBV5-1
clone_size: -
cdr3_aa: ASSPNRGQPQH

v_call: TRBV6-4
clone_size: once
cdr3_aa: ASSVRGGNEQF

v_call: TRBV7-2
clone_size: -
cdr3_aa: ASSLGGGNQPQH

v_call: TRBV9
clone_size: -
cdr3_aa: ASSATGGYTGELF

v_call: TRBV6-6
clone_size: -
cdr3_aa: ASSYPYPTLYGYT

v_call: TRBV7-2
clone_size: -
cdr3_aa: ASSLDRGTYSYEQY

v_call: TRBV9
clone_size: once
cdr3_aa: ASSERGNTIY

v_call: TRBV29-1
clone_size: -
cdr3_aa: SGRGNEQF

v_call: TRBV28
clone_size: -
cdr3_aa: ASRPRGARVEKLF

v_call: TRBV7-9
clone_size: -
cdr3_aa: ASSLVRGPYNEQF

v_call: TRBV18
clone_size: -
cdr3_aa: ASSPRVQGAHNSPLH

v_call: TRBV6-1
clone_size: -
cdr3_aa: ASSERVGGGETQY

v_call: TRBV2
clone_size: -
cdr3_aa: ASSQGGTEAF

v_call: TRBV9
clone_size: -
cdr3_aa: ASSGRRGLKETQY

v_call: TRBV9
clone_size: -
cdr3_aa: ASNKVSGANTGELF

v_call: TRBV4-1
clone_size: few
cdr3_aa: ASSQFKGPDQPQH

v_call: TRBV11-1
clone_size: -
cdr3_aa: ASSLRAKLNTEAF

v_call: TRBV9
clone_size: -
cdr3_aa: ASSVGQGANTGELF

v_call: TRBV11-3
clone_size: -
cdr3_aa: ASTQGAGGHNEQF

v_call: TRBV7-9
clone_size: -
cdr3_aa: ASSPSGVLYEQY

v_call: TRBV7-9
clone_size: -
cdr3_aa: ASSYQSPSLPNEQF

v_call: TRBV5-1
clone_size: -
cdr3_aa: ASSTRDNLYGYT

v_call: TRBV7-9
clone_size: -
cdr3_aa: ASSNGAVSWGADTQY

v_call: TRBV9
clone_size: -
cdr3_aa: ASSVGAGRVTGELF

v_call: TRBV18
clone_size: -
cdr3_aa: ASSPLGQGSGQY

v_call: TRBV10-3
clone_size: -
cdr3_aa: AIGGGGHDEQY

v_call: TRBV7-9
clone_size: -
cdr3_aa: ASSADSNSNQPQH